This TCR beta chain comes out of a study of identical twins. Study outcomes and limitations: The abundant beta clonotypes from cord blood had fewer insertions, and memory repertoires had none of this.

TCRdb analysed the 5' RACE reads with MiXCR anew, one entry per CDR3 protein. The sample holds about 890,000 distinct CDR3 sequences, roughly an eighth seen once. Turning to this clonotype: Its antigen is currently unknown.

Germline trimming cut 5 bases from V and 0 bases from J; bases unmatched to any gene: 13. CDR3 length: 19 amino acids. Germline CDR1 and CDR2: SGHAT and FQNNGV. A further study also used this sample, focusing on yellow fever vaccine responses in identical twins.

The receptor's source is a woman aged 18-29 years in good health. The chain recombines TRBV11-2 with TRBJ2-1; 10 nucleotides match TRBD2. Sequencing used PBMCs. The CDR3 loop reads CASSHITLTSGHSYNEQFF. The DNA of the CDR3 is TGTGCCAGCAGCCACATAACCCTGACTAGCGGGCACTCCTACAATGAGCAGTTCTTC.